This T cell receptor beta chain was captured in a study of OX40 agonist ivuxolimab in advanced cancers. Clones were sequenced by immunoSEQ multiplex PCR, and TCRdb holds only the in-frame ones, with some missing. The sample contains 75,000 to 95,000 clones, 92% of which appear only once. The TCR originated in an adult with an advanced solid tumor such as melanoma, head and neck, liver or kidney cancer. The sequences come from CD4+ or CD8+ T cells sorted from blood, collected in a trial of the OX40 agonist ivuxolimab.

DNA for the CDR3: TGTGCCGGCGGCAGGGGATATGGCTACGAGCAGTACTTC. Residues: CAGGRGYGYEQYF. The chain employs TRBV10-3 and TRBJ2-7, with D possibly TRBD1 on 6 matching bases. Deletions cut 11 bases from V and 3 bases from J, with 17 bases between. The germline V gene encodes CDR1 ENHRY and CDR2 SYGVKD. This CDR3 spans 13 amino acids.